The 15 T cell receptor beta chains below come from one sample, sequenced in a study of T-cell memory formation after mild COVID-19. One entry per CDR3 protein results from TCRdb running MiXCR on the 5' RACE reads. The sample has fewer than 350,000 distinct CDR3 sequences; around 15% are singletons. The sequencing sample was made of PBMCs or a T cell subset sorted from them (not recorded which). All receptors come from a man between 18 and 35 years old who had mild COVID-19 (a few samples of this study predate the infection). Cell type and time point are not known.

The chain joins TRBV15 to TRBJ1-1, with TRBD1 as a possible D gene (6 bases). The CDR3 totals 16 residues. Deletions cut 0 bases from V and 4 bases from J, with 15 bases between. The germline V gene encodes CDR1 LNHNV and CDR2 YYDKDF (reference sequence). The CDR3 nucleotides are TGTGCCACCAGCAGAGATCGGAACAGGGCTCTCACTGAAGCTTTCTTT. Its translation is CATSRDRNRALTEAFF.

The V gene is TRBV21-1, the J gene TRBJ2-1; no check of the table's D call, TRBD2, against the DNA was made. TRBV21-1 has pseudogene status. CDR3 size: 19 residues. CDR3: CASSSLGTSGGVRYNEQFF. In DNA, the CDR3 is TGTGCCAGCAGCAGTTTAGGGACTAGCGGGGGTGTGCGGTACAATGAGCAGTTCTTC.

At least ten counts were recorded for this clonotype. The chain employs TRBV4-2 and TRBJ1-1, with 9 bases matching TRBD1. There are 15 residues in the CDR3. Trimming at V came to 3 bases and at J to 7 bases, leaving 9 bases not matched to a gene. Germline lookup yields CDR1 LGHNA and CDR2 YNFKEQ. CDR3 sequence (DNA): TGTGCCAGCAGCCAGAATCCGGACAGGGGCATTGAAGCTTTCTTT. It codes for CASSQNPDRGIEAFF.

This clonotype was counted a few times. The J gene is TRBJ1-6, the V gene TRBV7-9; D is unclear. The CDR3 contains 14 residues. The V end lost 4 bases, the J end lost 7 bases, and 11 bases lay between the germline ends. Per the germline V gene, CDR1 is SEHNR and CDR2 is FQNEAQ (reference sequence). The CDR3 reads CASSSSTGNSPLHF. CDR3 DNA sequence: TGTGCCAGCAGCTCCTCAACGGGAAATTCACCCCTCCACTTT.

This clonotype showed up just a few times. This chain links TRBV2 with TRBJ1-5; TRBD1 might be the D (6 bases). This CDR3 has 12 residues. Trimming left V 7 bases short and J 12 bases short, with 16 bases between. CDR1 is SNHLY and CDR2 is FYNNEI in the germline V gene. For the CDR3, the DNA is TGTGCCAGCACCCTTACGGGGGCCCTCCAGCATTTT. It codes for CASTLTGALQHF. Variable domain in full (rest from reference TRBV2 and TRBJ1-5): EPEVTQTPSHQVTQMGQEVILRCVPISNHLYFYWYRQILGQKVEFLVSFYNNEISEKSEIFDDQFSVERPDGSNFTLKIRSTKLEDSAMYFCASTLTGALQHFGDGTRLSIL.

This clonotype was seen a handful of times. This chain uses TRBV27 with TRBJ2-5; D is possibly TRBD1 or TRBD2 (5 bases each). Germline CDR1 and CDR2: MNHEY and SMNVEV (reference sequence). V lost 5 bases to trimming and J lost 5 bases, with 15 bases between them. The CDR3 contains 14 residues. Here the CDR3 DNA reads TGTGCCAGCAGTGCCGAGCCGTGGGGGGAGACCCAGTACTTC. Translation gives CASSAEPWGETQYF.

The CDR3 DNA is TGTGCCAGCAGTCTCGGGACACAGTCAACCCTTAATGAAAAACTGTTTTTT. Its protein product is CASSLGTQSTLNEKLFF. The genes are TRBV12-3 or TRBV12-4 and TRBJ1-4; tentatively, D is TRBD1 (6 bases). The CDR3 has 17 amino acids. V shed 5 bases and J shed 4 bases, with 20 bases lying between them.

This clonotype was counted only a few times. J is TRBJ2-7 and V is TRBV5-1, with a weak D call TRBD1 (5 bases). V was shortened by 4 bases and J by 2 bases, with 7 bases between the two germline ends. The CDR3 covers 12 residues. Germline CDR1 reads SGHRS; CDR2 reads YFSETQ. CDR3 DNA sequence: TGCGCCAGCAGCGTAGGGGCCTACGAGCAGTACTTC. This translates into CASSVGAYEQYF.

This clonotype has just a few counts. This rearrangement joins TRBV14 to TRBJ2-7; 7 nucleotides line up with TRBD2. Germline values: CDR1 SGHDN, CDR2 FVKESK. V lost 4 bases to trimming and J lost 2 bases; unmatched junction nucleotides: 5. The CDR3 contains 14 residues. The CDR3 DNA is TGTGCCAGCAGCCGGGGAGCGGGAACCTACGAGCAGTACGTC. It translates to CASSRGAGTYEQYV.

The rearrangement joins TRBV6-6 to TRBJ2-2; unclear D gene. Trimming took 0 bases from V and 5 from J, leaving 7 bases between them. In germline, CDR1 is MNHNY, CDR2 SVGAGI (reference sequence). There are 14 residues in the CDR3. In DNA form, the CDR3 reads TGTGCCAGCAGTTACTCTCCCGGGACCGGGGAGCTGTTTTTT. It encodes CASSYSPGTGELFF.

This chain uses TRBV6-5 with TRBJ1-1; D call uncertain. Germline V gene sequence: CDR1 MNHEY, CDR2 SVGAGI. The CDR3 is 17 amino acids. The germline V and J ends were trimmed by 0 bases and 1 base, with 15 bases remaining between them. This CDR3 reads CASSYSRSLGSNTEAFF. The CDR3 DNA is TGTGCCAGCAGTTACTCGAGATCACTGGGGTCGAACACTGAAGCTTTCTTT.

This clonotype was seen more than once but under ten times. The chain employs TRBV29-1 and TRBJ2-5; TRBD2 agrees at 8 bases. Germline CDR1 is SQVTM and CDR2 is ANQGSEA. J was trimmed by 1 base and V by 7 bases; bases with no gene match: 5. This CDR3 has 13 amino acids. As DNA, the CDR3 is TGCAGCGGCAAGAGCGGGGGCCAAGAGACCCAGTACTTC. It translates to CSGKSGGQETQYF.

This clonotype came up a few times. The rearrangement links TRBV6-2 or TRBV6-3 to TRBJ1-5, with a tentative D call TRBD1 (5 bases). Looked up from germline, CDR1 is MNHEY and CDR2 is SVGEGT. Deletions cut 5 bases from V and 0 bases from J, with 11 bases between. The CDR3 is 15 amino acids. For the CDR3, the DNA is TGTGCCAGCAGTGATACAGGCTATAGCAATCAGCCCCAGCATTTT. Amino acids: CASSDTGYSNQPQHF.

This sequence joins TRBV11-2 and TRBJ2-5, with D possibly TRBD2 on 5 matching bases. The CDR3 length is 17 residues. Germline V gives CDR1 SGHAT, CDR2 FQNNGV. V lost 3 bases and J lost 5, with 22 bases in between. The CDR3 DNA reads TGTGCCAGCAGCTTCCCGCCAAGACCCATTTCGGGGGAGACCCAGTACTTC. The encoded protein is CASSFPPRPISGETQYF.

This clonotype was counted only a few times. The rearrangement links TRBV12-3 or TRBV12-4 to TRBJ2-2; the D gene could be TRBD1 or TRBD2 (5 bases each). The V and J ends lost 6 bases and 8 bases respectively, with 16 bases between them. This CDR3 contains 14 residues. CDR3 nucleotides: TGTGCCAGCAGCGACAGAGCGGCGATTGGGGAGCTGTTTTTT. This translates into CASSDRAAIGELFF.